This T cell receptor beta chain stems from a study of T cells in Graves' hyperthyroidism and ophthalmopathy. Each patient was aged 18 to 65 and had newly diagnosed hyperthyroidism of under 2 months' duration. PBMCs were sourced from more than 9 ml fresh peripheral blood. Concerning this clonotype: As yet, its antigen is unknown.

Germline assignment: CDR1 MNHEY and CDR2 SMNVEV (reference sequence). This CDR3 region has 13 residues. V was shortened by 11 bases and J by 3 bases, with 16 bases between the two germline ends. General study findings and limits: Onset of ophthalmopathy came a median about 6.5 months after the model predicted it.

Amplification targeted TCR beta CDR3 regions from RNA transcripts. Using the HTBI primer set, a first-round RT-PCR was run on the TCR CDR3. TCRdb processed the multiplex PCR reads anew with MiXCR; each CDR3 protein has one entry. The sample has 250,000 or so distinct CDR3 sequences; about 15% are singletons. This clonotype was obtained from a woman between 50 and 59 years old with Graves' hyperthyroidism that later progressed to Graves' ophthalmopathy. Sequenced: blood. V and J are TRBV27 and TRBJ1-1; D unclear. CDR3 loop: CASSLRAHTEAFF. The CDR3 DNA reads TGTGCCTCTAGCCTCCGGGCCCACACTGAAGCTTTCTTT.